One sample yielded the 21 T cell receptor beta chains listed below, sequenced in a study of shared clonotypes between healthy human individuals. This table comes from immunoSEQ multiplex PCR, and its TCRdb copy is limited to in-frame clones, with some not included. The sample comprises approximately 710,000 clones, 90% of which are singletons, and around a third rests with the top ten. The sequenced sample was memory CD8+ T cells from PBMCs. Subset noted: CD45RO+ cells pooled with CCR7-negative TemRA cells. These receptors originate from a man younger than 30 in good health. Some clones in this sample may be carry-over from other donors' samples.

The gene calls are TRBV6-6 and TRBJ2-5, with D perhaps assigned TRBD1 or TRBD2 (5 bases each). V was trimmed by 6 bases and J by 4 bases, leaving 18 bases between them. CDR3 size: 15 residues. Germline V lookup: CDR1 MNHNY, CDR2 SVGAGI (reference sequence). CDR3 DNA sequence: TGTGCCAGCAGAGACACCGGGACCCCCCCAGAGACCCAGTACTTC. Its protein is CASRDTGTPPETQYF.

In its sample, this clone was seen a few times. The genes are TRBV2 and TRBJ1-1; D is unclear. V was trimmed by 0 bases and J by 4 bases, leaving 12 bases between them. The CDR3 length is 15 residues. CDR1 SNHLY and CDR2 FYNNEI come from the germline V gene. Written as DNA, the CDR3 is TGTGCCAGCAGTGAAGCATGGGTTGGGAGCACTGAAGCTTTCTTT. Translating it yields CASSEAWVGSTEAFF.

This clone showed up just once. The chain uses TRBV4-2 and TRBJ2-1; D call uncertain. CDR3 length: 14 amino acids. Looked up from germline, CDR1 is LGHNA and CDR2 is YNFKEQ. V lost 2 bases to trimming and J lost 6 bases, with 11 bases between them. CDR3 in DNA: TGTGCCAGCAGCCAATTTCTAGTTGGCAATGAGCAGTTCTTC. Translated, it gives CASSQFLVGNEQFF.

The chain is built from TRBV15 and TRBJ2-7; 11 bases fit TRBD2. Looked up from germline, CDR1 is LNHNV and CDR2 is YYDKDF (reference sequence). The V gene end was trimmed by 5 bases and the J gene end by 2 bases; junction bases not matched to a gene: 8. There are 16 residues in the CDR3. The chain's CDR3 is CATSGGQGLAAYEQYF. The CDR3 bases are TGTGCCACCAGCGGGGGACAGGGACTAGCGGCCTACGAGCAGTACTTC.

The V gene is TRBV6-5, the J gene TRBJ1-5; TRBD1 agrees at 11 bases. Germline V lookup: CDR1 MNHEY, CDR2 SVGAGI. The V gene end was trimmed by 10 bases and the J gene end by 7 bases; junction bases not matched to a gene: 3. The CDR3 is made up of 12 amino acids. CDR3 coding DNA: TGTGCCACCTGGGACAGGGGGCAGCCCCAGCATTTT. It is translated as CATWDRGQPQHF.

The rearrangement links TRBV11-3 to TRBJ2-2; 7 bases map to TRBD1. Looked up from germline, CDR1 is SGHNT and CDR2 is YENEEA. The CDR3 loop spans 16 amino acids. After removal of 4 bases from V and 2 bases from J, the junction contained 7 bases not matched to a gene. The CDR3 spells CASSSRGQTNTGELFF. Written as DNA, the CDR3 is TGTGCCAGCAGCTCCCGGGGACAGACCAACACCGGGGAGCTGTTTTTT.

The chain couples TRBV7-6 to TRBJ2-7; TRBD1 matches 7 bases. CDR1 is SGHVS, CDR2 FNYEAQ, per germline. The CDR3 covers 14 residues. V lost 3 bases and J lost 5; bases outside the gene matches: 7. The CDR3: CASSFGRGFDEQYF. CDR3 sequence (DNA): TGTGCCAGCAGCTTTGGCAGGGGGTTCGACGAGCAGTACTTC.

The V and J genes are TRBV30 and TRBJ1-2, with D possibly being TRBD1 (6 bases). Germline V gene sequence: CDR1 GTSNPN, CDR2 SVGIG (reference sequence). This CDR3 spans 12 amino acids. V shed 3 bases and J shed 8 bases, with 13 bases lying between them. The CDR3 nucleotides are TGTGCCTGGAGCGCAGGGGTTGGCGGCTACACCTTC. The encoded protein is CAWSAGVGGYTF.

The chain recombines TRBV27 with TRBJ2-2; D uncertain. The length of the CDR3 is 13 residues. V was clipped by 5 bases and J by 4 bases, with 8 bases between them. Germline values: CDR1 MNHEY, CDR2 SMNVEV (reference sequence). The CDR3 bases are TGTGCCAGCAGTCCGAGACTCACCGGGGAGCTGTTTTTT. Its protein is CASSPRLTGELFF.

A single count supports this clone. The CDR3: CASSLAVLAGGEQYF. The CDR3 DNA reads as TGCGCCAGCAGCTTGGCCGTTCTAGCGGGAGGCGAGCAGTACTTC. The rearrangement joins TRBV5-1 to TRBJ2-7, with 11 bases that match TRBD2. The CDR3 has 15 residues. In germline, CDR1 is SGHRS, CDR2 YFSETQ. With V trimmed by 0 bases and J by 6 bases, 5 bases remained unmatched.

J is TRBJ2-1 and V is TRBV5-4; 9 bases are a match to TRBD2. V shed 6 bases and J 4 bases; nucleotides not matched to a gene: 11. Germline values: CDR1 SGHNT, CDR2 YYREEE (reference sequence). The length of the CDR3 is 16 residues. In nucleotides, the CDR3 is TGTGCCAGCATATCGGAAGCGGGAGGTCTTTACAATGAGCAGTTCTTC. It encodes CASISEAGGLYNEQFF.

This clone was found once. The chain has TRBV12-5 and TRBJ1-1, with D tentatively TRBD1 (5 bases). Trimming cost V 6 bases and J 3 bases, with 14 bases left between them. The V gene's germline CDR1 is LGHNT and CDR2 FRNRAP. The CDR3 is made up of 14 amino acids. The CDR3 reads CASGGTGDYTEAFF. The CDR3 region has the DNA TGTGCTAGTGGGGGAACTGGGGACTACACTGAAGCTTTCTTT.

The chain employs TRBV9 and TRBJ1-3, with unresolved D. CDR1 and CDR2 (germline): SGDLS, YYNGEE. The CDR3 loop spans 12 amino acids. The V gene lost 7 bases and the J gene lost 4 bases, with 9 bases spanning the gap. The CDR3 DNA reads TGTGCCAGCGTCGGCGAGGGAAACACCATATATTTT. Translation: CASVGEGNTIYF.

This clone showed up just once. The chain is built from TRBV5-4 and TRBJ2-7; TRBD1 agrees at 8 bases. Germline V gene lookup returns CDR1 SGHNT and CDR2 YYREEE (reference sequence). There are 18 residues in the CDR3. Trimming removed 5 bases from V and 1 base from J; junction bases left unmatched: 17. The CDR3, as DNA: TGTGCCAGCAGGAAAATGGGCCAGGGGGCGCGTAGTTCCTACGAGCAGTACTTC. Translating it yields CASRKMGQGARSSYEQYF. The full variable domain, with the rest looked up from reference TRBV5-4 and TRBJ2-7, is ETGVTQSPTHLIKTRGQQVTLRCSSQSGHNTVSWYQQALGQGPQFIFQYYREEENGRGNFPPRFSGLQFPNYSSELNVNALELDDSALYLCASRKMGQGARSSYEQYFGPGTRLTVT.

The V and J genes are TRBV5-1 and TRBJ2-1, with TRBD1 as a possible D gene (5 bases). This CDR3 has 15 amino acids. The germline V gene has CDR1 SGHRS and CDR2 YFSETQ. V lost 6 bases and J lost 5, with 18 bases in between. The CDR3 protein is CASTTWGQTDNEQFF. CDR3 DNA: TGCGCCAGCACCACGTGGGGCCAGACCGACAATGAGCAGTTCTTC.

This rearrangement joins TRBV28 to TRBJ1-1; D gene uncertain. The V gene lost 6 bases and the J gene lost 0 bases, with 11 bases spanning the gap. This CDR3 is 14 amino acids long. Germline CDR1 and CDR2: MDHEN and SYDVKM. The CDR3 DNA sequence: TGTGCCAGCAGAGTCACGTTCATGAACACTGAAGCTTTCTTT. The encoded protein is CASRVTFMNTEAFF.

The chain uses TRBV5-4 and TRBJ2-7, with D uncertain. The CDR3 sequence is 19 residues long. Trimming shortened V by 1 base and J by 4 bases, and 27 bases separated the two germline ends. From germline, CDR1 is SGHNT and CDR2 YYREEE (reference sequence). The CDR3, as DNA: TGTGCCAGCAGCTTGAATAGATTAAAATGGCCGCCTAGTCCTTACGAGCAGTACTTC. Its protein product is CASSLNRLKWPPSPYEQYF.

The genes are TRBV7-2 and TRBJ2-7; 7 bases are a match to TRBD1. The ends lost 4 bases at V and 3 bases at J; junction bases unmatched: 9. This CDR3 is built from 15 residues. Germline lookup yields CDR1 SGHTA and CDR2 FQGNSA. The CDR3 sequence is CASSSFGTVFYEQYF. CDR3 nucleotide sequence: TGTGCCAGCAGCTCTTTTGGGACAGTCTTCTACGAGCAGTACTTC.

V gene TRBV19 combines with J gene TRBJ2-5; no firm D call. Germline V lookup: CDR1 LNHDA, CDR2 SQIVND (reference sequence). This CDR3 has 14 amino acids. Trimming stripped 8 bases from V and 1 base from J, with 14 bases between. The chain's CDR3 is CASSAVPLQETQYF. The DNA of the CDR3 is TGTGCCAGTTCGGCAGTTCCCCTCCAAGAGACCCAGTACTTC.

The CDR3, as DNA: TGTGCCAGCAGCAAACTACCCGGGACAGGGTTTGGTTGCCCGAGCTCTGGAAACACCATATATTTT. Encoded protein: CASSKLPGTGFGCPSSGNTIYF. The chain carries TRBV21-1 and TRBJ1-3; the tabulated D call, TRBD1, remains unverified against the DNA. TRBV21-1 is labeled a pseudogene. This CDR3 is 22 amino acids long.

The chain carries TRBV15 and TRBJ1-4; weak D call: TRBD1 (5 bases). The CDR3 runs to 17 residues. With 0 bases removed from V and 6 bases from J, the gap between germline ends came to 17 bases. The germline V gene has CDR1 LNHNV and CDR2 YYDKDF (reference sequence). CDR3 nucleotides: TGTGCCACCAGCAGAGATCAGGGCGGGGGAGATTATGAAAAACTGTTTTTT. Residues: CATSRDQGGGDYEKLFF.